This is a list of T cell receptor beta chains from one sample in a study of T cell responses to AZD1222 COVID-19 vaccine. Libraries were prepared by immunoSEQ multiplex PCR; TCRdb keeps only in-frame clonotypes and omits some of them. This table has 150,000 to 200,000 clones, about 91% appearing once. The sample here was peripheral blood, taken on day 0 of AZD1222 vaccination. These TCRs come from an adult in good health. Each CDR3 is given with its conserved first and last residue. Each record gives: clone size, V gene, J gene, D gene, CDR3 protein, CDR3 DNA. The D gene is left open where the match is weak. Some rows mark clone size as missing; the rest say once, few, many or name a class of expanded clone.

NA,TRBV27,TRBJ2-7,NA,CASSLRPRGEQYF,TGTGCCAGCAGTTTACGTCCTAGGGGGGAGCAGTACTTC
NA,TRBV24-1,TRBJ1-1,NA,CATSDGSLGGSPEAFF,TGTGCCACCAGTGATGGATCCCTTGGGGGAAGCCCTGAAGCTTTCTTT
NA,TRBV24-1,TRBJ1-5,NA,CATSDLYSNQPQHF,TGTGCCACCAGTGATTTGTATAGCAATCAGCCCCAGCATTTT
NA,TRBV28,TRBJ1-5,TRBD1,CASSERTGSNQPQHF,TGTGCCAGCAGTGAACGGACAGGGAGCAATCAGCCCCAGCATTTT
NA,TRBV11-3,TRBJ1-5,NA,CASSLRRDQPQHF,TGTGCCAGCAGCTTACGCAGAGATCAGCCCCAGCATTTT
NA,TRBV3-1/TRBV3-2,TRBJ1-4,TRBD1,CASSYRGGTTNEKLFF,TGTGCCAGCAGCTACAGGGGGGGGACAACTAATGAAAAACTGTTTTTT
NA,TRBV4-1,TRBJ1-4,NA,CASSQGWGGITNEKLFF,TGCGCCAGCAGCCAAGGTTGGGGGGGCATAACTAATGAAAAACTGTTTTTT
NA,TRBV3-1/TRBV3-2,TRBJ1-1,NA,CASSPRARNTEAFF,TGTGCCAGCAGCCCACGGGCCAGAAACACTGAAGCTTTCTTT
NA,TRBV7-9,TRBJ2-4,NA,CASSLASQAKNIQYF,TGTGCCAGCAGCTTAGCCTCCCAGGCCAAAAACATTCAGTACTTC
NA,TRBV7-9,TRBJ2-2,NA,CASSDTGLGTGELFF,TGTGCCAGCAGCGACACAGGGTTAGGCACCGGGGAGCTGTTTTTT
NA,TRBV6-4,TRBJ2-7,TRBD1,CASTEGAGALAYEQYF,TGTGCCAGCACCGAGGGGGCAGGGGCTTTAGCCTACGAGCAGTACTTC
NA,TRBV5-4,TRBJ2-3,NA,CATGHHSTDTQYF,TGTGCCACAGGACACCACTCCACAGATACGCAGTATTTT
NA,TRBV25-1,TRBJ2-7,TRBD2,CASSNGREYEQYF,TGTGCCAGCAGTAACGGGAGGGAGTACGAGCAGTACTTC
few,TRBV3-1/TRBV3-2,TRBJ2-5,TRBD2,CASSPGGLATTEETQYF,TGTGCCAGCAGCCCCGGAGGACTAGCGACCACAGAAGAGACCCAGTACTTC
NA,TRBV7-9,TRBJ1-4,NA,CASSLGVRQTTNEKLFF,TGTGCCAGCAGCTTAGGGGTCCGACAGACAACTAATGAAAAACTGTTTTTT
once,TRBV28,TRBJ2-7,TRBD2,CASSGGGYNEQYF,TGTGCCAGCTCGGGAGGGGGTTACAACGAGCAGTACTTC
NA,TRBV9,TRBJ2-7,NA,CASTPTEETYEQYF,TGTGCCAGCACCCCAACAGAGGAAACCTACGAGCAGTACTTC
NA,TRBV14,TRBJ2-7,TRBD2,CASSQDLGLAAYEQYF,TGTGCCAGCAGCCAAGACCTAGGACTAGCAGCCTACGAGCAGTACTTC
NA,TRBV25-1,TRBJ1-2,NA,CASSEFGPDYGYTF,TGTGCCAGCAGTGAATTTGGGCCGGACTATGGCTACACCTTC
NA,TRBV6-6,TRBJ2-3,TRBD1,CASRRSTGQSGDTQYF,TGTGCCAGCAGACGATCGACGGGACAGTCTGGAGATACGCAGTATTTT
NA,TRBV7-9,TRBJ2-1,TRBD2,CASRTSGDYNEQFF,TGTGCCAGCAGGACTAGCGGAGACTACAATGAGCAGTTCTTC
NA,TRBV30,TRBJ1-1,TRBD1,CAWTDRELEAFF,TGTGCCTGGACGGACAGGGAGCTTGAAGCTTTCTTT
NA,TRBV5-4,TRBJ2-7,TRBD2,CASSPDGGLAGPYEQYF,TGTGCCAGCAGCCCGGATGGGGGACTAGCGGGACCCTACGAGCAGTACTTC
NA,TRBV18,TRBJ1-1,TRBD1,CASSPLSGGMNTEAFF,TGTGCCAGCTCACCACTGTCAGGGGGCATGAACACTGAAGCTTTCTTT
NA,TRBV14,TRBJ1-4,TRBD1,CASSLGQVNEKLFF,TGTGCCAGCAGCTTGGGACAGGTTAATGAAAAACTGTTTTTT
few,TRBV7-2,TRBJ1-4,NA,CASSLSAQGNEKLFF,TGTGCCAGCAGCCTGTCGGCCCAGGGGAATGAAAAACTGTTTTTT
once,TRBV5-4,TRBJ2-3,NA,CASGNRALSTDTQYF,TGTGCCAGCGGAAACAGGGCCCTTAGCACAGATACGCAGTATTTT
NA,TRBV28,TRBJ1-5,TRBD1,CASSGQGGQPQHF,TGTGCCAGCTCGGGACAGGGTGGTCAGCCCCAGCATTTT
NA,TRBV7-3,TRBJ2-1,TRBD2,CASRLGTSDEQFF,TGTGCCAGCAGGTTAGGGACTAGCGATGAGCAGTTCTTC
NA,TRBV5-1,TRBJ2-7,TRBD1,CASSFAGTGTHEQYF,TGCGCCAGCAGCTTCGCCGGGACAGGGACCCACGAGCAGTACTTC
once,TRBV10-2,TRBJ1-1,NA,CASNKGNTEAFF,TGCGCCAGCAATAAGGGGAACACTGAAGCTTTCTTT
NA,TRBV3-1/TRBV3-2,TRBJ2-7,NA,CASNPRRGQYF,TGTGCCAGCAACCCCAGACGGGGGCAGTACTTC
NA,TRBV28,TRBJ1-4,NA,CASSFQPTGLLNEKLFF,TGTGCCAGCAGTTTCCAACCCACCGGACTCCTAAATGAAAAACTGTTTTTT
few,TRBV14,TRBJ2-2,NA,CASSQATGELFF,TGTGCCAGCAGCCAAGCCACCGGGGAGCTGTTTTTT
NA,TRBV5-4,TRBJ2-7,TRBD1,CASSIGQGRGYEQYF,TGTGCCAGCAGCATAGGACAGGGCAGGGGTTACGAGCAGTACTTC
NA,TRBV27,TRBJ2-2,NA,CASSWGLSNTGELFF,TGTGCCAGCAGTTGGGGACTGTCGAACACCGGGGAGCTGTTTTTT
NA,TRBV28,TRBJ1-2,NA,CASSASGGYGYTF,TGTGCCAGCAGTGCCTCGGGGGGCTATGGCTACACCTTC
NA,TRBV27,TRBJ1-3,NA,CASSLFAGNTIYF,TGTGCCAGCAGTTTATTTGCGGGAAACACCATATATTTT
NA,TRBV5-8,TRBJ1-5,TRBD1,CASSHQDRNTNQPQHF,TGTGCCAGCAGCCACCAGGACAGGAACACGAATCAGCCCCAGCATTTT
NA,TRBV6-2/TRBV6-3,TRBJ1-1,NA,CASSITVNTEAFF,TGTGCCAGCAGCATAACTGTGAACACTGAAGCTTTCTTT
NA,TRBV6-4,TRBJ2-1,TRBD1,CASSYRDRAPYNEQFF,TGTGCCAGCAGTTACCGGGACAGGGCACCCTACAATGAGCAGTTCTTC
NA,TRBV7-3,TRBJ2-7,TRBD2,CASSFSGSTSYEQYF,TGTGCCAGCAGCTTTAGCGGGAGCACCTCCTACGAGCAGTACTTC
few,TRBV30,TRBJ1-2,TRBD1,CAWSGGTGVEGYTF,TGTGCCTGGAGTGGAGGGACAGGGGTCGAAGGCTACACCTTC
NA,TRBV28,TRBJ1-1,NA,CASVSGSWNTEAFF,TGTGCCAGCGTTTCGGGCAGCTGGAACACTGAAGCTTTCTTT
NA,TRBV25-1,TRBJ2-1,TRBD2,CATQVPGLAGGGYNEQFF,TGTGCCACTCAGGTTCCGGGACTAGCGGGAGGTGGCTACAATGAGCAGTTCTTC
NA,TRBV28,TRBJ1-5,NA,CASSLTAPGDQPQHF,TGTGCCAGCAGTTTAACCGCCCCGGGGGACCAGCCCCAGCATTTT
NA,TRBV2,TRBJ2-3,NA,CASSGPSIDTQYF,TGTGCCAGCAGTGGGCCCTCGATAGATACGCAGTATTTT
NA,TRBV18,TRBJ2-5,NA,CASSPPSGQETQYF,TGTGCCAGCTCACCACCCTCGGGCCAAGAGACCCAGTACTTC
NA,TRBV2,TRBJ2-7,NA,CASSLDPAAEQYF,TGTGCCAGCAGTCTTGACCCGGCGGCCGAGCAGTACTTC
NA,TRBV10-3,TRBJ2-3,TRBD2,CAISETSDGTDTQYF,TGTGCCATCAGTGAAACTAGCGACGGCACAGATACGCAGTATTTT
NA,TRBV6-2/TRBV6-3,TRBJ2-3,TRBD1,CASSLRTGTTDTQYF,TGTGCCAGCAGTCTACGGACAGGAACTACAGATACGCAGTATTTT
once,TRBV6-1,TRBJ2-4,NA,CAAGPIAKNIQYF,TGTGCCGCCGGACCGATAGCCAAAAACATTCAGTACTTC